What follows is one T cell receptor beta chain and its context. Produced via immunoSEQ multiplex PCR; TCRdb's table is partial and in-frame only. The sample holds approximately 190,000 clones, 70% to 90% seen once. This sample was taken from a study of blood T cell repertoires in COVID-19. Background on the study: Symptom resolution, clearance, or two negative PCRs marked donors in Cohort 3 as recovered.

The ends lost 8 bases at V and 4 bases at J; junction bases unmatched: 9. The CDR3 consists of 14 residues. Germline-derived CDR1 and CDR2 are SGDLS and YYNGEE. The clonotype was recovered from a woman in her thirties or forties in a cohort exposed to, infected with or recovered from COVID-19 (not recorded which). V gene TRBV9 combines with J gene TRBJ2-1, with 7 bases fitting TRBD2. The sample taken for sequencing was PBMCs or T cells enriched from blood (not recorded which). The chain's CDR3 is CASGGDYRYNEQFF. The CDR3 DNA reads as TGTGCCAGTGGGGGGGACTACCGATACAATGAGCAGTTCTTC. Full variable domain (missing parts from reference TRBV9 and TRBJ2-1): DSGVTQTPKHLITATGQRVTLRCSPRSGDLSVYWYQQSLDQGLQFLIQYYNGEERAKGNILERFSAQQFPDLHSELNLSSLELGDSALYFCASGGDYRYNEQFFGPGTRLTVL.